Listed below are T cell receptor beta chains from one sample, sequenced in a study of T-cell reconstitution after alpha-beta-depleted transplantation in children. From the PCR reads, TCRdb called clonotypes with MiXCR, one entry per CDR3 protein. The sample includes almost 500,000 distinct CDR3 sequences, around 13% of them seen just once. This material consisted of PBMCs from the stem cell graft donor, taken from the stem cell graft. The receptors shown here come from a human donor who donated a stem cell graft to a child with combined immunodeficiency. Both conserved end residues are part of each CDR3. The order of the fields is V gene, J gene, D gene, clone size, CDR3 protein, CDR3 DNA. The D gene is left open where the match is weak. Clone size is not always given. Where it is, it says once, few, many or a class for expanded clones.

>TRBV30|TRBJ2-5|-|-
CAWSGLRQETQYF
TGTGCCTGGAGTGGCTTGCGTCAAGAGACCCAGTACTTC
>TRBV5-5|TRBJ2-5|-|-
CASSLSWGQETQYF
TGTGCCAGCAGCTTAAGTTGGGGACAAGAGACCCAGTACTTC
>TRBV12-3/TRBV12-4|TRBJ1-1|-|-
CASSAQGMGTEAFF
TGTGCCAGCAGTGCCCAGGGGATGGGGACTGAAGCTTTCTTT
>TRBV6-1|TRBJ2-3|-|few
CASRSPGSDDTQYF
TGTGCCAGCAGGTCGCCGGGGTCGGACGATACGCAGTATTTT
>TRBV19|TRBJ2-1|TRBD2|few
CASIVGLVPYNEQFF
TGTGCCAGTATCGTAGGACTAGTTCCCTACAATGAGCAGTTCTTC
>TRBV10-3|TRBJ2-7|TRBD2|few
CAISEFGTSGDEQYF
TGTGCCATCAGTGAGTTCGGGACTAGCGGGGACGAGCAGTACTTC
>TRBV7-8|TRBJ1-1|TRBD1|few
CASRPGTENTEAFF
TGTGCCAGCCGGCCCGGGACAGAGAACACTGAAGCTTTCTTT
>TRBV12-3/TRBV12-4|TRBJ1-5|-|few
CASSAYEGPSNQPQHF
TGTGCCAGCAGTGCGTACGAGGGGCCTAGCAATCAGCCCCAGCATTTT
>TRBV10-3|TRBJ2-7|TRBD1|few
CAISEATGLEQYF
TGTGCCATCAGTGAGGCGACAGGGCTCGAGCAGTACTTC
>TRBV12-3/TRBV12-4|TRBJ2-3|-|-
CASTPLAPSGFTDTQYF
TGTGCCAGCACCCCCCTCGCACCCTCAGGGTTCACAGATACGCAGTATTTT
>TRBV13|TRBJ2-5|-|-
CASSLPLEGGSQETQYF
TGTGCCAGCAGCCTCCCACTCGAGGGGGGGAGCCAAGAGACCCAGTACTTC
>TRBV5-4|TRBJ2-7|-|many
CASSLELGPSYEQYF
TGTGCCAGCAGCTTGGAGTTGGGACCTAGCTACGAGCAGTACTTC
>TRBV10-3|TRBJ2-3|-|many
CATAGADTQYF
TGTGCCACCGCAGGGGCGGATACGCAGTATTTT
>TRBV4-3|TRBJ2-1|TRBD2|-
CASSILAGPYNEQFF
TGCGCCAGCAGCATCCTAGCGGGACCCTACAATGAGCAGTTCTTC
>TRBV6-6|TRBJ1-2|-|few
CASSYVGDYGYTF
TGTGCCAGCAGTTACGTAGGGGACTATGGCTACACCTTC
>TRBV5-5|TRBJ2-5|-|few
CAYQPDGVRRMQETQYF
TGTGCCTACCAACCCGATGGGGTGCGTCGAATGCAAGAGACCCAGTACTTC
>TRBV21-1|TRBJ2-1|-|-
CASSSSSGRAVDEQFF
TGTGCCAGCAGCAGTTCTAGCGGGAGGGCTGTCGATGAGCAGTTCTTC
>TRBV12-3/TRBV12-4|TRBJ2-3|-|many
CASSLFPDTQYF
TGTGCCAGCAGTTTATTCCCAGATACGCAGTATTTT
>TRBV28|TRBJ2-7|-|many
CASSPGNWLASRYEQYF
TGTGCCAGCAGTCCAGGGAACTGGCTAGCTTCACGATACGAGCAGTACTTC
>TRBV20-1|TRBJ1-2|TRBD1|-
CSARGTGEYDGYTF
TGCAGTGCTAGGGGGACAGGGGAATACGATGGCTACACCTTC
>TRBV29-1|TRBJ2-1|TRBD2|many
CSVDRLAVNNEQFF
TGCAGCGTTGATAGGCTAGCGGTGAACAATGAGCAGTTCTTC
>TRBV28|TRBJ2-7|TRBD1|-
CASSPHRGRNEQYF
TGTGCCAGCAGCCCCCACAGGGGTAGGAACGAGCAGTACTTC
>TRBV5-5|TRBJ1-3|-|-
CASSLRGEGGNTIYF
TGTGCCAGCAGCTTGAGAGGGGAAGGTGGAAACACCATATATTTT
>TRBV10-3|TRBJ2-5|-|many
CAISVGAGSQETQYF
TGTGCCATCAGTGTAGGGGCGGGCTCCCAAGAGACCCAGTACTTC
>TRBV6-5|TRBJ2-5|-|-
CASSYRLIAAEPETQYF
TGTGCCAGCAGTTACAGGTTGATTGCGGCAGAACCCGAGACCCAGTACTTC
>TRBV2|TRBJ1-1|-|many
CASSGGDGTEAFF
TGTGCCAGCAGTGGCGGGGACGGCACTGAAGCTTTCTTT
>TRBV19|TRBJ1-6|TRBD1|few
CASSMTGALGPLHF
TGTGCCAGTAGTATGACAGGGGCCCTTGGGCCCCTCCACTTT
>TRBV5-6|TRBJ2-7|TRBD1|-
CASSSMGGQVSYEQYF
TGTGCCAGCAGCTCCATGGGGGGACAGGTTTCCTACGAGCAGTACTTC
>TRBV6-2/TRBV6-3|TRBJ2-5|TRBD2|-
CASSLPLAEETQYF
TGTGCCAGCAGCCTACCTCTAGCGGAGGAGACCCAGTACTTC
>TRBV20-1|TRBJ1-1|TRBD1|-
CSARAPGQVSEAFF
TGCAGTGCTAGAGCCCCGGGACAGGTGTCTGAAGCTTTCTTT
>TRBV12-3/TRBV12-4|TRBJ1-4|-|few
CASRTDSEKLFF
TGTGCCAGCAGAACCGACAGCGAAAAACTGTTTTTT
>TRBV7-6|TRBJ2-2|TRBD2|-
CASSLGSGGPTGELFF
TGTGCCAGCAGCTTAGGCAGCGGGGGGCCCACCGGGGAGCTGTTTTTT
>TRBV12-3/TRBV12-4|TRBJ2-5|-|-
CASSFSRAQETQYF
TGTGCCAGCAGTTTTTCGCGGGCCCAAGAGACCCAGTACTTC
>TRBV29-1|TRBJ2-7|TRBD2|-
CSVVVVAGVNEQYF
TGCAGCGTTGTGGTGGTTGCGGGAGTAAACGAGCAGTACTTC
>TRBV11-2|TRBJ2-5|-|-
CASSPEWGEETQYF
TGTGCCAGCAGCCCAGAGTGGGGGGAAGAGACCCAGTACTTC
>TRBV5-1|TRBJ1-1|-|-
CASSLGSQGTEAFF
TGCGCCAGCAGCTTGGGAAGCCAGGGGACTGAAGCTTTCTTT
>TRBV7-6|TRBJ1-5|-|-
CASSLEFGQPQHF
TGTGCCAGCAGCTTAGAGTTTGGTCAGCCCCAGCATTTT
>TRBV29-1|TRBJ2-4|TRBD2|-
CGVSDPLSGRSAKNIQYF
TGCGGCGTTTCAGACCCCCTCAGCGGGAGGTCAGCCAAAAACATTCAGTACTTC
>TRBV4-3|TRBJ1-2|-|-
CASSQVDSYGYTF
TGCGCCAGCAGCCAAGTTGACAGCTATGGCTACACCTTC
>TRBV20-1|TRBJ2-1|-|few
CSARDSRFF
TGCAGTGCTAGAGATTCCAGGTTCTTC
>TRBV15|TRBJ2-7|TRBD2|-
CATSRDLLAGGPLYEQYF
TGTGCCACCAGCAGAGATTTGCTAGCGGGGGGGCCTCTCTACGAGCAGTACTTC
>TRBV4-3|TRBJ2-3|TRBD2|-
CASSELTSPDTQYF
TGCGCCAGCAGCGAATTGACTAGCCCAGATACGCAGTATTTT
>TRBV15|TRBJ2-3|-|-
CATSTTSFGTDTQYF
TGTGCCACCAGCACGACTAGTTTCGGCACAGATACGCAGTATTTT
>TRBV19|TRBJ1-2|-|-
CASSIASKNYGYTF
TGTGCCAGTAGTATAGCCTCTAAGAACTATGGCTACACCTTC
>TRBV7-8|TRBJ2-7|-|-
CASSPRYEQYF
TGTGCCAGCAGCCCCCGTTACGAGCAGTACTTC
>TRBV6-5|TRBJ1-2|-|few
CASSYRRNSASPNYGYTF
TGTGCCAGCAGTTATCGACGGAACTCCGCCTCCCCTAACTATGGCTACACCTTC